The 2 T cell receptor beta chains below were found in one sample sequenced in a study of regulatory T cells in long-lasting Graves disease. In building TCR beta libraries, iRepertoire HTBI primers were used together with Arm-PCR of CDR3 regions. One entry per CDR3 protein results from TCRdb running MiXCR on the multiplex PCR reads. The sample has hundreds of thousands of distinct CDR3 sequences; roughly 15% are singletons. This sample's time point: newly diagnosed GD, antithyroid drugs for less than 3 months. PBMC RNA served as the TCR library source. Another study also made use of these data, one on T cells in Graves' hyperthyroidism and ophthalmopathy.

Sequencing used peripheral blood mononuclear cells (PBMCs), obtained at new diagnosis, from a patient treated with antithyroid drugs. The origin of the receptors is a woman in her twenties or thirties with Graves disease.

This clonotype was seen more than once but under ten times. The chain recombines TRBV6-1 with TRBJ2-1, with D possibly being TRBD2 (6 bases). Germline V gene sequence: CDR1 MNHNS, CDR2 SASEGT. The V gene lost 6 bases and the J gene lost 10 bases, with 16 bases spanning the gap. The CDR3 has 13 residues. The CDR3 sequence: CASSRRDFEEQFF. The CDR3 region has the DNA TGTGCCAGCAGCCGACGGGACTTCGAGGAGCAGTTCTTC.

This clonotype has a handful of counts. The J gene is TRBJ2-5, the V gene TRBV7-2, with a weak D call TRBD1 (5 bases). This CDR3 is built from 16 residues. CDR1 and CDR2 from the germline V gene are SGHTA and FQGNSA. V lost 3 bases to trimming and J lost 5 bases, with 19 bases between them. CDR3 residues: CASSFSGATFSETQYF. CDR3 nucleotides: TGTGCCAGCAGCTTCTCTGGGGCCACTTTCTCGGAGACCCAGTACTTC.